Included here is one T cell receptor beta chain sequence, with context. This sample was taken from a study of blood T cell repertoires in COVID-19. Sequencing was performed with immunoSEQ multiplex PCR; in TCRdb, only in-frame clones are kept and a portion is missing. The data show 250,000 to 350,000 clones, with around nine tenths seen just once and roughly 2.6% held by the top ten. The V and J ends lost 3 bases and 2 bases, in that order; junction bases with no gene match: 6. The CDR3 runs to 14 residues. Germline V gene lookup returns CDR1 GTSNPN and CDR2 SVGIG (reference sequence). The chain joins TRBV30 to TRBJ2-7; 8 positions agree with TRBD1. The sequencing input was PBMCs or T cells enriched from blood (not recorded which). The receptor was isolated from a man in his fifties or sixties who had recovered from COVID-19. The CDR3 sequence: CAWSRTGLTYEQYF. In DNA form, the CDR3 reads TGTGCCTGGAGCAGGACAGGGCTAACCTACGAGCAGTACTTC.